These 32 T cell receptor beta chains were all obtained from the same sample, sequenced in a study of Graves' ophthalmopathy and Graves' hyperthyroidism (dated by TCRdb to 2016 to 2018). Reads for this sample came from an Illumina HiSeq 2000. For repertoire sequencing, the TCR beta CDR3 regions were amplified from RNA transcripts. A first-round RT-PCR used HTBI primers with the Qiagen OneStep RT-PCR kit, followed by a second-round multiplex PCR, size selection and purification. TCRdb cleaned the public reads at Q25 with fastp, built clones with MiXCR and kept in-frame beta chains. Here each entry gathers all rows of one CDR3 protein and keeps the most common genes and DNA. This sample has 230,000 or so distinct CDR3 sequences in its table, and around 45% of those were observed once. The ten largest clones add up to 40% to 55% of the sample. Sequenced: peripheral blood. The receptors were gathered from an adult man with Graves' ophthalmopathy.

The chain uses TRBV29-1 and TRBJ2-7, with a tentative D call TRBD1 (6 bases). The CDR3 runs 13 residues. Germline CDR1 is SQVTM and CDR2 is ANQGSEA. V gave up 2 bases and J gave up 0 bases, with 8 bases separating them. The CDR3 bases are TGCAGCGTTGAACAGGGGTCCTCCTACGAGCAGTACTTC. Encoded protein: CSVEQGSSYEQYF.

This chain uses TRBV7-2 with TRBJ2-7, with 8 bases that match TRBD2. The CDR3 loop spans 14 amino acids. Trimming cost V 6 bases and J 3 bases; bases outside gene matches: 7. Germline V gene data show CDR1 as SGHTA and CDR2 as FQGNSA. The CDR3 reads CASRAGTRSYEQYF. The CDR3 coding sequence is TGTGCCAGCAGGGCCGGGACTAGAAGCTACGAGCAGTACTTC.

A single count supports this clonotype. The genes are TRBV29-1 and TRBJ1-1; a possible D gene is TRBD1 (5 bases). The CDR3 spans 11 residues. Germline V CDR1 and CDR2: SQVTM, ANQGSEA. Trimming shortened V by 7 bases and J by 4 bases, and 10 bases separated the two germline ends. The CDR3 bases are TGCAGCGCCGGGGGTAGCACTGAAGCTTTCTTT. Its protein is CSAGGSTEAFF.

This chain connects TRBV29-1 to TRBJ1-5; D remains unclear. V lost 0 bases to trimming and J lost 4 bases, with 4 bases between them. The CDR3 contains 12 residues. The V gene's germline CDR1 is SQVTM and CDR2 ANQGSEA. The CDR3 loop is CSVEEGNQPQHF. The CDR3 DNA reads as TGCAGCGTTGAAGAGGGAAATCAGCCCCAGCATTTT.

The chain carries TRBV14 and TRBJ2-7; D not certain. Looked up from germline, CDR1 is SGHDN and CDR2 is FVKESK. CDR3 length: 12 residues. V was pared by 4 bases and J by 7 bases, with 11 bases between. The CDR3 here is CASSLGKQEQYF. CDR3 nucleotides: TGTGCCAGCAGCCTGGGGAAACAAGAGCAGTACTTC.

V and J are TRBV9 and TRBJ2-6; D call uncertain. V shed 4 bases and J shed 0 bases, with 8 bases lying between them. Germline CDR1 SGDLS, CDR2 YYNGEE. The CDR3 is 15 amino acids. The DNA of the CDR3 is TGTGCCAGCAGCACCGTGGACTCTGGGGCCAACGTCCTGACTTTC. Translating gives CASSTVDSGANVLTF.

The chain uses TRBV7-3 and TRBJ2-6, with 7 nucleotides matching TRBD2. Germline CDR1 reads SGHTA; CDR2 reads FQGTGA. The CDR3 has 15 amino acids. Trimming cost V 6 bases and J 0 bases; bases outside gene matches: 2. The CDR3 protein is CASSQRGSGANVLTF. CDR3 coding DNA: TGTGCCAGCAGTCAGCGGGGCTCTGGGGCCAACGTCCTGACTTTC.

The V and J genes are TRBV29-1 and TRBJ2-7; possibly TRBD1 for D (6 bases). The V and J ends lost 4 bases and 3 bases respectively, with 10 bases between them. The CDR3 consists of 12 residues. Looked up from germline, CDR1 is SQVTM and CDR2 is ANQGSEA. The CDR3 sequence is CSVGDTVYEQYF. The CDR3 DNA sequence: TGCAGCGTTGGGGACACCGTCTACGAGCAGTACTTC.

This clonotype was observed a few times. This chain uses TRBV5-6 with TRBJ2-6; no reliable D call. Germline V gene data show CDR1 as SGHDT and CDR2 as YYEEEE. The CDR3 sequence is 16 residues long. Trimming took off 4 bases at V and 0 bases at J, with 11 bases between the two ends. The CDR3 nucleotides are TGTGCCAGCAGCGTTGATCGGAGCTCTGGGGCCAACGTCCTGACTTTC. Amino acid sequence: CASSVDRSSGANVLTF.

A few counts support this clonotype. V and J are TRBV5-6 and TRBJ1-2, with D perhaps TRBD1 (5 bases). The CDR3 has 12 amino acids. Between the trimmed V and J ends, which lost 9 bases and 4 bases, there was a span of 13 bases. Germline V gene lookup returns CDR1 SGHDT and CDR2 YYEEEE. The CDR3 is CATGVQGYGYTF. Written as DNA, the CDR3 is TGTGCCACGGGAGTCCAGGGCTATGGCTACACCTTC.

This clonotype was detected ten times or more. The chain carries TRBV12-3 or TRBV12-4 and TRBJ1-1, with D uncertain. The ends were cut back, 1 base at V and 7 bases at J, with 4 bases in the middle. The CDR3 runs to 11 residues. The CDR3 loop reads CASSLGGEAFF. As DNA, the CDR3 is TGTGCCAGCAGTTTAGGGGGTGAAGCTTTCTTT.

The CDR3 protein is CASSEDWQGGSSSYNSPLHF. Here the CDR3 DNA reads TGTGCCAGCAGTGAAGATTGGCAGGGAGGGAGCAGCTCCTATAATTCACCCCTCCACTTT. V is TRBV9 and J is TRBJ1-6, with D possibly TRBD1 on 5 matching bases. In germline, CDR1 is SGDLS, CDR2 YYNGEE. Trimming shortened V by 5 bases and J by 0 bases, and 24 bases separated the two germline ends. The CDR3 totals 20 residues.

This clonotype was counted only a few times. The chain employs TRBV20-1 and TRBJ2-5, with D maybe TRBD1 (6 bases). Trimming took off 4 bases at V and 2 bases at J, with 11 bases between the two ends. Germline CDR1 DFQATT, CDR2 SNEGSKA (reference sequence). The CDR3 consists of 13 residues. CDR3 sequence: CSATRTAQETQYF. CDR3 nucleotides: TGCAGTGCTACCAGGACAGCTCAAGAGACCCAGTACTTC.

Comment on this clonotype: A much larger clone sits a single nucleotide away, making a read error possible. This chain connects TRBV7-9 to TRBJ1-2; 7 bases are a match to TRBD1. In germline, CDR1 is SEHNR, CDR2 FQNEAQ (reference sequence). After removal of 8 bases from V and 2 bases from J, the junction contained 2 bases not matched to a gene. The CDR3 consists of 12 residues. Here the CDR3 DNA reads TGTGCCAGCCCGGGACAGAACTATGGCTACACCTTC. Its translation is CASPGQNYGYTF.

This clonotype was detected only a few times. The rearrangement uses TRBV24-1 and TRBJ1-5; TRBD1 agrees at 8 bases. The CDR3 runs 15 residues. In germline, CDR1 is KGHDR, CDR2 SFDVKD. After removal of 4 bases from V and 3 bases from J, the junction contained 4 bases not matched to a gene. The CDR3 is CATSDRTGLNQPQHF. In DNA, the CDR3 is TGTGCCACCAGTGACCGGACAGGGCTCAATCAGCCCCAGCATTTT.

V is TRBV20-1 and J is TRBJ2-5, with D possibly being TRBD2 (6 bases). CDR1 DFQATT and CDR2 SNEGSKA come from the germline V gene (reference sequence). Trimming took off 4 bases at V and 2 bases at J, with 14 bases between the two ends. This CDR3 region has 14 residues. The CDR3 here is CSANTGLPQETQYF. CDR3 DNA: TGCAGTGCTAATACGGGACTGCCTCAAGAGACCCAGTACTTC.

The gene calls are TRBV9 and TRBJ1-2, with D uncertain. The V end was cut by 4 bases, the J end by 4 bases, with 14 bases between. The CDR3 runs 14 residues. The V gene's germline CDR1 is SGDLS and CDR2 YYNGEE. The CDR3: CASSSSSGTYGYTF. CDR3 sequence (DNA): TGTGCCAGCAGCTCATCATCGGGAACCTATGGCTACACCTTC.

This clonotype was counted once. A much larger clone is a single base away; this may be a read error. The CDR3 carries no conserved terminal phenylalanine or tryptophan, so it likely arises from a read error. This rearrangement joins TRBV24-1 to TRBJ1-5; D is unresolved. Between the trimmed V and J ends, which lost 3 bases and 8 bases, there was a span of 7 bases. Germline CDR1 and CDR2: KGHDR and SFDVKD. This CDR3 has 12 residues. The CDR3 loop is CATSDSSKPQHL. In DNA, the CDR3 is TGTGCCACCAGTGATAGTAGCAAGCCCCAGCATCTT.

In this sample, this clonotype turned up many times. The gene calls are TRBV9 and TRBJ2-6; D not resolved. V was cut by 4 bases and J by 0 bases, with 8 bases left in between. CDR1 is SGDLS, CDR2 YYNGEE, per germline. This CDR3 has 15 amino acids. The CDR3 loop reads CASSRRSSGANVLTF. The CDR3 nucleotides read TGTGCCAGCAGCAGAAGGAGCTCTGGGGCCAACGTCCTGACTTTC.

Worth noting for this clonotype: A read error may be the cause here, since a much bigger clone is one base away. The gene calls are TRBV15 and TRBJ2-5, with TRBD1 as a possible D gene (5 bases). There are 15 residues in the CDR3. Germline CDR1 is LNHNV and CDR2 is YYDKDF (reference sequence). The CDR3 DNA follows: TGTGCCACCGGCAGAGATCGACAGTGGCAAGAGACCCAGTACTTC. Its translation is CATGRDRQWQETQYF.

The rearrangement links TRBV20-1 to TRBJ1-5; tentative D call: TRBD1 (6 bases). V gave up 1 base and J gave up 3 bases, with 10 bases separating them. This CDR3 comprises 14 residues. Germline V gives CDR1 DFQATT, CDR2 SNEGSKA (reference sequence). The CDR3 sequence is CSARGGDTNQPQHF. As DNA, the CDR3 is TGCAGTGCTAGAGGAGGGGACACCAATCAGCCCCAGCATTTT.

The CDR3 loop is CASSQDWDSQNYGYTF. The CDR3 bases are TGTGCCAGCAGCCAAGATTGGGACAGCCAAAACTATGGCTACACCTTC. The V and J genes are TRBV3-1 and TRBJ1-2, with TRBD1 matching over 7 bases. The CDR3 extends over 16 amino acids. V lost 0 bases and J lost 2; bases outside the gene matches: 6. CDR1 and CDR2 (germline): LGHDT, YNNKEL (reference sequence).

The table lists this clonotype with many counts. The chain links TRBV5-6 to TRBJ1-2; no reliable D call. CDR3 length: 12 amino acids. V was cut by 4 bases and J by 7 bases, with 11 bases left in between. In germline, CDR1 is SGHDT, CDR2 YYEEEE. The CDR3 region is CASSPVWGGYTF. As DNA, the CDR3 is TGTGCCAGCAGCCCCGTTTGGGGTGGCTACACCTTC.

This clonotype was seen repeatedly, ten times or more. This chain joins TRBV29-1 and TRBJ2-7, with 11 nucleotides matching TRBD1. The trim removed 7 bases at V and 6 bases at J, leaving 8 bases unmatched. This CDR3 contains 13 residues. CDR1 and CDR2 (germline): SQVTM, ANQGSEA. The CDR3 region has the DNA TGCAGCGGATCAGGGACAGGGGGTAGCGAGCAGTACTTC. Protein sequence: CSGSGTGGSEQYF.

A few counts support this clonotype. The V gene is TRBV4-1, the J gene TRBJ1-1; the D gene is possibly TRBD1 (5 bases). This CDR3 is built from 12 residues. Germline CDR1 is MGHRA and CDR2 is YSYEKL. V was shortened by 4 bases and J by 7 bases, with 10 bases between the two germline ends. The CDR3 reads CASSPHQGEAFF. The CDR3 coding sequence is TGCGCCAGCAGCCCTCACCAGGGTGAAGCTTTCTTT.

This clonotype was found a few times. The J gene is TRBJ1-2, the V gene TRBV2, with a tentative D call TRBD1 (5 bases). Germline lookup yields CDR1 SNHLY and CDR2 FYNNEI. There are 14 residues in the CDR3. V lost 8 bases, J lost 1 base, and 14 bases lay in between. CDR3 nucleotides: TGTGCCAGCGATGGGGCCGAGAATAACTATGGCTACACCTTC. This encodes CASDGAENNYGYTF.

This clonotype turned up a few times. The V call is TRBV2, the J call TRBJ1-4; TRBD1 aligns across 9 bases. Germline V lookup: CDR1 SNHLY, CDR2 FYNNEI. The CDR3 extends over 12 amino acids. Trimming cost V 11 bases and J 8 bases; bases outside gene matches: 6. For the CDR3, the DNA is TGTGCCCGCCGGGACAGGGAAGAAAAACTGTTTTTT. Translated: CARRDREEKLFF.

The rearrangement links TRBV7-9 to TRBJ2-5; tentatively, D is TRBD2 (5 bases). The CDR3 spans 14 residues. CDR1 is SEHNR, CDR2 FQNEAQ, per germline (reference sequence). The germline V and J ends were trimmed by 1 base and 5 bases, with 11 bases remaining between them. The CDR3 DNA reads TGTGCCAGCAGCTTAGGGACCGTAGCGGAGACCCAGTACTTC. This sequence encodes CASSLGTVAETQYF.

This chain uses TRBV15 with TRBJ2-7; a weak D match, TRBD2 (6 bases). From germline, CDR1 is LNHNV and CDR2 YYDKDF (reference sequence). The CDR3 runs to 15 residues. With 0 bases removed from V and 7 bases from J, the gap between germline ends came to 16 bases. The CDR3 nucleotides are TGTGCCACCAGCAGAGACTTTGGGGCGGGGAGGGAGCAGTACTTC. Encoded protein: CATSRDFGAGREQYF.

This clonotype has only a few counts. The chain recombines TRBV15 with TRBJ1-1, with TRBD1 matching over 7 bases. The J segment lost 6 bases and the V segment lost 3 bases, leaving 7 bases of the junction unmatched. CDR3 size: 14 residues. The germline V gene encodes CDR1 LNHNV and CDR2 YYDKDF (reference sequence). The CDR3, as DNA: TGTGCCACCAGCAGGGGACAGAGGGTCCCTGAAGCTTTCTTT. It specifies CATSRGQRVPEAFF. Drawing the rest from reference TRBV15 and TRBJ1-1, the complete variable domain is DAMVIQNPRYQVTQFGKPVTLSCSQTLNHNVMYWYQQKSSQAPKLLFHYYDKDFNNEADTPDNFQSRRPNTSFCFLDIRSPGLGDTAMYLCATSRGQRVPEAFFGQGTRLTVV.

The chain carries TRBV7-2 and TRBJ1-1; D possibly corresponds to TRBD1 (5 bases). The CDR3 is made up of 16 amino acids. Germline CDR1 SGHTA, CDR2 FQGNSA. V lost 5 bases, J lost 5 bases, and 21 bases lay in between. CDR3 loop: CASSVESGTWDTEAFF. The CDR3, as DNA: TGTGCCAGCAGCGTAGAATCAGGGACGTGGGATACTGAAGCTTTCTTT.

This chain uses TRBV7-9 with TRBJ1-3; D remains unclear. Germline V CDR1 and CDR2: SEHNR, FQNEAQ (reference sequence). This CDR3 is 14 amino acids long. V was trimmed by 3 bases and J by 0 bases, leaving 6 bases between them. CDR3 nucleotide sequence: TGTGCCAGCAGCTTCCCAAGCTCTGGAAACACCATATATTTT. This gives the protein CASSFPSSGNTIYF.